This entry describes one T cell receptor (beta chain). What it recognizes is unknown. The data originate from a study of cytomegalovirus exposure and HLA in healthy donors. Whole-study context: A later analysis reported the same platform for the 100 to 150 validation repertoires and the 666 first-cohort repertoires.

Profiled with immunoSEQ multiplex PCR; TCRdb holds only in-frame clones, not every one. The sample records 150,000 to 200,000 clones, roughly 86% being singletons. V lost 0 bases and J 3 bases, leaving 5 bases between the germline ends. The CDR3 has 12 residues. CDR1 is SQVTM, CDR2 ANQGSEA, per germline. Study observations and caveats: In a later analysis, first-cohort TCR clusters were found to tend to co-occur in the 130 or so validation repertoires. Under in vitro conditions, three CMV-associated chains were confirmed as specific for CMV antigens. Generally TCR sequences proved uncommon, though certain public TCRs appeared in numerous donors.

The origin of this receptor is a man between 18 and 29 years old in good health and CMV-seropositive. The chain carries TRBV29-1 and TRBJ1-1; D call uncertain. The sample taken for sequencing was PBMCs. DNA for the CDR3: TGCAGCGTTGAAGAAGAGTACACTGAAGCTTTCTTT. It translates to CSVEEEYTEAFF.